These T cell receptor beta chains were read from a single sample in a study of spatial heterogeneity in lung cancer. TCRdb analysed the 5' RACE reads with MiXCR anew, one entry per CDR3 protein. The sample comprises fewer than 4,500 distinct CDR3 sequences, roughly 18% of which are singletons, and 55% to 75% rests with the top ten. The sample here was PBMCs, taken at surgery. The origin of the receptors is a male donor with early-stage non-small cell lung cancer. Both conserved end residues are part of each CDR3. The order of the fields is D gene, clone size, V gene, J gene, CDR3 DNA, CDR3 protein. The D gene is left open where the match is weak. Where a row states a size, it is once, few, many or the class of an expanded clone; other rows omit it.

>TRBD1|many|TRBV7-8|TRBJ2-7
TGTGCCAGCAGCAAAAGACAGGGTTTACACGAGCAGTACTTC
CASSKRQGLHEQYF
>TRBD2|once|TRBV7-7|TRBJ2-5
TGTGCCAGCAGCTTAAGGCTAGCGGGGGCCAACCAAGAGACCCAGTACTTC
CASSLRLAGANQETQYF
>TRBD2|.|TRBV9|TRBJ2-2
TGTGCCAGCGGAATAGCGGGAGTGGACGGGGAGCTGTTTTTT
CASGIAGVDGELFF
>.|many|TRBV15|TRBJ1-2
TGTGCCACCAGCAGAGATCTGAGAACCTATTATGGCTACACCTTC
CATSRDLRTYYGYTF
>.|many|TRBV6-5|TRBJ2-1
TGTGCCAGCAGTCCCCAGCTTGGGGCGCGGGGTGCCAATGAGCAGTTCTTC
CASSPQLGARGANEQFF
>.|.|TRBV20-1|TRBJ1-2
TGCAGTGCTAGGGAGCCGGGACACCTAAAGGGGGTCTATGGCTACACCTTC
CSAREPGHLKGVYGYTF
>TRBD2|.|TRBV6-5|TRBJ2-1
TGTGCCAGCAGTTACTTCCCGGGAGGGCGGGATGAGCAGTTCTTC
CASSYFPGGRDEQFF
>TRBD1|many|TRBV7-9|TRBJ1-4
TGTGCCAGCAGCTTAGGACAGGGTACAGCTAATGAAAAACTGTTTTTT
CASSLGQGTANEKLFF
>.|.|TRBV2|TRBJ2-5
TGTGCCAGCACAACCCGGACAGGCCCGGGGGGAGAGACCCAGTACTTC
CASTTRTGPGGETQYF
>.|many|TRBV6-2/TRBV6-3|TRBJ2-1
TGTGCCAGCAGTTACTCGCCGGGTACGGGTGAGCAGTTCTTC
CASSYSPGTGEQFF
>.|many|TRBV25-1|TRBJ2-3
TGTGCCAGCAGTGACGGTTTTCGGGCGCAGTATTTT
CASSDGFRAQYF
>TRBD1|.|TRBV20-1|TRBJ1-5
TGCAGTGCTAGGGGTTCTTCGGGACAGGTCGTGCTTGGGTTCCAGCCCCAGCATTTT
CSARGSSGQVVLGFQPQHF
>.|many|TRBV12-3/TRBV12-4|TRBJ1-6
TGTGCCAGCAGTTTTGGGGGGAGCTCACCCCTCCACTTT
CASSFGGSSPLHF
>.|.|TRBV2|TRBJ2-7
TGTGCCAGCAGGAGGGACATAGTCTCCTACGAGCAGTACTTC
CASRRDIVSYEQYF
>.|few|TRBV30|TRBJ2-3
TGTGCCTGGAGAAAGACGGGTACGCAGTATTTT
CAWRKTGTQYF
>.|medium-sized|TRBV28|TRBJ1-5
TGTGCCAGCAGTTTGGGGAATCAGCCCCAGCATTTT
CASSLGNQPQHF
>.|.|TRBV21-1|TRBJ2-1
TGTGCCAGCAGCAAACGGACTCCTGATGAGCAGTTCTTC
CASSKRTPDEQFF
>TRBD2|large|TRBV20-1|TRBJ2-1
TGCAGTGCCCTCTCGGCTAGCGGGACTGGGAATGAGCAGTTCTTC
CSALSASGTGNEQFF
>TRBD2|hyperexpanded|TRBV12-3/TRBV12-4|TRBJ2-3
TGTGCCAGCAGTTTAGGAGGACTAGCGGGGGGACTTGGCACAGATACGCAGTATTTT
CASSLGGLAGGLGTDTQYF
>.|.|TRBV6-5|TRBJ2-1
TGTGCCAGCAGTTACCGGGGAGCCGGGGTTAGATGGTTCTTC
CASSYRGAGVRWFF
>TRBD1|few|TRBV18|TRBJ2-7
TGTGCCAGCTCACCAAGGACAGGGGAAAGCTCCTACGAGCAGTACTTC
CASSPRTGESSYEQYF
>TRBD2|.|TRBV5-1|TRBJ2-5
TGCGCCAGCAGCTTGGCGGTAGCGGGAAGAAAGACCCAGTACTTC
CASSLAVAGRKTQYF
>TRBD1|.|TRBV18|TRBJ2-1
TGTGCCAGCTCACCACAAAGGGGGACAGGGCTCTTCTACAATGAGCAGTTCTTC
CASSPQRGTGLFYNEQFF
>.|.|TRBV28|TRBJ1-6
TGTGCCAGCAGCCCTGACGGGATAAGGTCACCCCTCCACTTT
CASSPDGIRSPLHF
>.|.|TRBV5-1|TRBJ2-7
TGCGCCAGCAGCTGGGGACCAATCTCCTACGAGCAGTACTTC
CASSWGPISYEQYF
>.|.|TRBV9|TRBJ2-3
TGTGCCAGCAGCGCTTTAAACACAGATACGCAGTATTTT
CASSALNTDTQYF
>.|.|TRBV25-1|TRBJ1-1
TGTGCCAGCAGGAAACATGGGAACACTGAAGCTTTCTTT
CASRKHGNTEAFF
>.|.|TRBV28|TRBJ2-3
TGTGCCAGCAGTAACACAAGAGATACGCAGTATTTT
CASSNTRDTQYF
>TRBD1|few|TRBV6-1|TRBJ1-2
TGTGCCAGCGGTGGACAGGGCGGCTATGGCTACACCTTC
CASGGQGGYGYTF